Below are 26 T cell receptor beta chains sequenced from a single sample in a study of blood T cell repertoires in COVID-19. This table comes from immunoSEQ multiplex PCR, and its TCRdb copy is limited to in-frame clones, with some not included. This table holds about 210,000 clones, 60% to 85% found once. Sequencing was carried out using peripheral blood. Receptors were obtained from a woman aged 70 to 79 with acute or convalescent COVID-19.

The chain combines TRBV27 with TRBJ2-1; a weak D match, TRBD1 (6 bases). The V and J ends lost 6 bases and 7 bases respectively, with 16 bases between them. This CDR3 is built from 14 residues. Germline loops: CDR1 MNHEY, CDR2 SMNVEV (reference sequence). CDR3 amino acids: CASSQQGLGNEQFF. For the CDR3, the DNA is TGTGCCAGCAGCCAACAGGGCTTAGGGAATGAGCAGTTCTTC.

This clone was counted a single time. J is TRBJ2-3 and V is TRBV10-3; D may be TRBD2 (5 bases). CDR1 and CDR2 (germline): ENHRY, SYGVKD. Trimming took 3 bases from V and 0 from J, leaving 13 bases between them. The CDR3 runs to 16 residues. Written as DNA, the CDR3 is TGTGCCATCAGTGATATGAACGGAGGTAGCACAGATACGCAGTATTTT. It is translated as CAISDMNGGSTDTQYF.

The CDR3 is CAWSYPGLGGPDTQYF. The CDR3 nucleotides read TGTGCCTGGAGTTACCCGGGACTAGGGGGCCCAGATACGCAGTATTTT. The J gene is TRBJ2-3, the V gene TRBV30, with D possibly TRBD2 on 8 matching bases. The germline V gene encodes CDR1 GTSNPN and CDR2 SVGIG (reference sequence). CDR3 length: 16 residues. The V and J ends lost 2 bases and 4 bases respectively, with 19 bases between them.

J is TRBJ2-3 and V is TRBV10-1, with D unclear. The CDR3 sequence is 14 residues long. The V end was cut by 2 bases, the J end by 4 bases, with 10 bases between. Germline CDR1 WNHNN, CDR2 SYGVQD (reference sequence). The CDR3 DNA follows: TGCGCCAGCAGTGAGACAGAAAGAGCAGATACGCAGTATTTT. Protein: CASSETERADTQYF.

This clone was seen a single time. CDR3 in amino acids: CASSPGGDRGSYEQYF. The CDR3 DNA sequence: TGTGCCAGTAGTCCAGGGGGGGACAGGGGCTCCTACGAGCAGTACTTC. This chain links TRBV19 with TRBJ2-7; the match to TRBD1 covers 10 bases. Germline V gene sequence: CDR1 LNHDA, CDR2 SQIVND (reference sequence). The CDR3 runs 16 residues. J was trimmed by 0 bases and V by 5 bases; bases with no gene match: 7. The variable domain in full, completed from reference TRBV19 and TRBJ2-7, reads DGGITQSPKYLFRKEGQNVTLSCEQNLNHDAMYWYRQDPGQGLRLIYYSQIVNDFQKGDIAEGYSVSREKKESFPLTVTSAQKNPTAFYLCASSPGGDRGSYEQYFGPGTRLTVT.

This clone has a single count. This chain links TRBV27 with TRBJ2-1; 8 positions match TRBD1. The germline V gene encodes CDR1 MNHEY and CDR2 SMNVEV (reference sequence). V was pared by 5 bases and J by 8 bases, with 11 bases of the junction left unmatched. This CDR3 spans 15 amino acids. This CDR3 reads CASSKKDRVIDEQFF. The CDR3 DNA sequence: TGTGCCAGCAGTAAGAAGGACAGGGTCATTGATGAGCAGTTCTTC.

V usage is TRBV4-2 and J usage is TRBJ1-2; D remains unclear. The CDR3 loop spans 12 amino acids. V lost 0 bases, J lost 4 bases, and 3 bases lay in between. From germline, CDR1 is LGHNA and CDR2 YNFKEQ. The CDR3 loop is CASSQELYGYTF. DNA of the CDR3: TGTGCCAGCAGCCAAGAACTCTATGGCTACACCTTC.

The sample holds one count of this clone. Other DNA sequences within the sample encode an identical CDR3. The V call is TRBV5-1, the J call TRBJ2-3, with 7 bases that match TRBD1. V gave up 5 bases and J gave up 0 bases; unmatched junction bases: 3. The CDR3 runs 14 residues. Germline V CDR1 and CDR2: SGHRS, YFSETQ. Written as DNA, the CDR3 is TGCGCCAGCAGGACAGGGCCTAGCACAGATACGCAGTATTTT. Amino acid sequence: CASRTGPSTDTQYF.

Only one count was recorded for this clone. Its ends do not fully match the called genes, so a read error is possible. The genes are TRBV2 and TRBJ1-4; 7 bases agree with TRBD1. Germline V gene data show CDR1 as SNHLY and CDR2 as FYNNEI. This CDR3 comprises 13 residues. CDR3 protein: CASSVETGFRWLF. The DNA for the CDR3 is TGTGCCAGCAGTGTTGAGACAGGGTTTCGATGGCTTTTT. The complete variable domain, with remaining parts taken from reference TRBV2 and TRBJ1-4, reads EPEVTQTPSHQVTQMGQEVILRCVPISNHLYFYWYRQILGQKVEFLVSFYNNEISEKSEIFDDQFSVERPDGSNFTLKIRSTKLEDSAMYFCASSVETGFRWLFGSGTQLSVL.

The chain's CDR3 is CSVILTDTQYF. The CDR3 nucleotides are TGCAGTGTTATATTAACAGATACGCAGTATTTT. The chain has TRBV20-1 and TRBJ2-3; no clear D. Germline lookup yields CDR1 DFQATT and CDR2 SNEGSKA (reference sequence). V was cut by 7 bases and J by 3 bases, with 8 bases left in between. There are 11 residues in the CDR3.

CDR3 region: CASSLAGGKDTQYF. CDR3 coding DNA: TGCGCCAGCAGCTTGGCAGGGGGCAAGGATACGCAGTATTTT. The chain links TRBV5-1 to TRBJ2-3; 8 bases map to TRBD1. Per germline, CDR1 SGHRS and CDR2 YFSETQ. This CDR3 has 14 amino acids. V gave up 0 bases and J gave up 6 bases; unmatched junction bases: 3.

The V call is TRBV7-2, the J call TRBJ2-7; D is perhaps TRBD1 (5 bases). Germline lookup yields CDR1 SGHTA and CDR2 FQGNSA. The CDR3 length is 15 residues. V shed 5 bases and J shed 2 bases, with 16 bases lying between them. In DNA form, the CDR3 reads TGTGCCAGCAGCCTGGGGCAGGGCGTCACCTACGAGCAGTACTTC. It codes for CASSLGQGVTYEQYF.

The J gene is TRBJ1-1, the V gene TRBV5-8; D perhaps matches TRBD1 (5 bases). The CDR3 sequence is 13 residues long. The ends were cut back, 4 bases at V and 1 base at J, with 8 bases in the middle. Germline loops: CDR1 SGHTS, CDR2 YDEGEE. The CDR3 reads CASSNTGNTEAFF. CDR3 sequence (DNA): TGTGCCAGCAGCAATACAGGGAACACTGAAGCTTTCTTT.

This chain's CDR3 is CASSLDGTTGLKQFF. The DNA of the CDR3 is TGTGCCAGCAGCTTAGATGGGACTACGGGTCTGAAGCAGTTCTTC. V and J are TRBV7-2 and TRBJ2-1, with 7 bases matching TRBD2. Trimming removed 1 base from V and 11 bases from J; junction bases left unmatched: 11. This CDR3 has 15 residues. CDR1 is SGHTA, CDR2 FQGNSA, per germline. Looking up the rest from reference TRBV7-2 and TRBJ2-1 gives the full variable domain: GAGVSQSPSNKVTEKGKDVELRCDPISGHTALYWYRQSLGQGLEFLIYFQGNSAPDKSGLPSDRFSAERTGGSVSTLTIQRTQQEDSAVYLCASSLDGTTGLKQFFGPGTRLTVL.

The chain employs TRBV29-1 and TRBJ1-2; maybe TRBD1 (6 bases). The germline CDR1 and CDR2 sequences are SQVTM and ANQGSEA. V shed 1 base and J shed 5 bases, with 14 bases lying between them. The CDR3 has 14 amino acids. This CDR3 is CSVEGGGDYYGYTF. The CDR3 DNA sequence: TGCAGCGTTGAAGGAGGGGGGGACTATTATGGCTACACCTTC.

The chain couples TRBV7-2 to TRBJ1-2, with 8 positions matching TRBD1. Germline-derived CDR1 and CDR2 are SGHTA and FQGNSA. The V and J ends lost 6 bases and 3 bases, in that order; junction bases with no gene match: 6. The CDR3 is 14 residues long. The CDR3 reads CASRRGQGDYGYTF. The CDR3 nucleotides read TGTGCCAGCAGACGCGGACAGGGTGACTATGGCTACACCTTC.

This sequence joins TRBV29-1 and TRBJ1-1; D is undetermined. Trimming left V 2 bases short and J 2 bases short, with 9 bases between. Germline assignment: CDR1 SQVTM and CDR2 ANQGSEA. The CDR3 length is 13 residues. CDR3 nucleotides: TGCAGCGTTGAAAGAGGAATTAACACTGAAGCTTTCTTT. This sequence encodes CSVERGINTEAFF.

This clone was seen a handful of times. This chain connects TRBV6-5 to TRBJ2-7, with a weak D call TRBD1 (6 bases). Germline-derived CDR1 and CDR2 are MNHEY and SVGAGI. This CDR3 has 15 residues. V was trimmed by 6 bases and J by 3 bases, leaving 18 bases between them. The CDR3 is CASRFEGQAFYEQYF. The CDR3 DNA is TGTGCCAGCAGGTTCGAGGGACAAGCCTTCTACGAGCAGTACTTC.

J is TRBJ2-1 and V is TRBV19, with D perhaps TRBD1 (7 bases). The CDR3 is 14 amino acids. Between the trimmed V and J ends, which lost 6 bases and 0 bases, there was a span of 9 bases. Germline CDR1 reads LNHDA; CDR2 reads SQIVND (reference sequence). The CDR3 bases are TGTGCCAGTAGGCGGGACAGCTCCTACAATGAGCAGTTCTTC. Protein sequence: CASRRDSSYNEQFF.

This rearrangement joins TRBV10-1 to TRBJ2-7, with TRBD1 identical over 8 bases. The trim removed 3 bases at V and 4 bases at J, leaving 8 bases unmatched. CDR1 and CDR2 (germline): WNHNN, SYGVQD (reference sequence). This CDR3 is built from 15 residues. CDR3 protein: CASSDIGTGNYEQYV. CDR3 bases: TGCGCCAGCAGTGATATAGGGACAGGAAATTACGAGCAGTACGTC.

The chain links TRBV7-3 to TRBJ2-1; 9 nucleotides match TRBD2. Germline V lookup: CDR1 SGHTA, CDR2 FQGTGA. J lost 1 base, V lost 4 bases, and 5 bases had no gene match. This CDR3 region has 16 residues. This chain's CDR3 is CASSSAGGLSYNEQFF. In nucleotides, the CDR3 is TGTGCCAGCAGCTCAGCGGGGGGCCTATCCTACAATGAGCAGTTCTTC.

V gene TRBV11-3 combines with J gene TRBJ2-5; the D is unclear. The CDR3 is 12 residues long. Germline-derived CDR1 and CDR2 are SGHNT and YENEEA. The V end lost 0 bases, the J end lost 4 bases, and 3 bases lay between the germline ends. In DNA form, the CDR3 reads TGTGCCAGCAGCTTAGACAGAGAGACCCAGTACTTC. Amino acid sequence: CASSLDRETQYF.

The gene calls are TRBV12-3 or TRBV12-4 and TRBJ2-7, with 10 bases fitting TRBD2. The CDR3 sequence is 13 residues long. J lost 3 bases, V lost 11 bases, and 7 bases had no gene match. The CDR3 loop is CACTGTSDYEQYF. The CDR3 DNA reads as TGTGCCTGCACCGGGACTAGCGACTACGAGCAGTACTTC.

CDR3 in DNA: TGCGCCAGCAGCCCGAGGGCGGGGGGGCCAACAGATACGCAGTATTTT. Amino acid sequence: CASSPRAGGPTDTQYF. The chain is built from TRBV5-1 and TRBJ2-3; 9 nucleotides agree with TRBD2. CDR1 SGHRS and CDR2 YFSETQ come from the germline V gene. The CDR3 length is 16 residues. J was trimmed by 3 bases and V by 4 bases; bases with no gene match: 9.

The rearrangement joins TRBV20-1 to TRBJ2-1, with D perhaps matching TRBD2 (5 bases). This CDR3 spans 11 amino acids. Trimming took off 6 bases at V and 7 bases at J, with 10 bases between the two ends. CDR1 and CDR2 from the germline V gene are DFQATT and SNEGSKA (reference sequence). The CDR3 DNA is TGCAGTGCGCAGGACTTGAATGAGCAGTTCTTC. It specifies CSAQDLNEQFF.

The chain recombines TRBV6-6 with TRBJ2-3; D gene ambiguous. Between the trimmed V and J ends, which lost 0 bases and 6 bases, there was a span of 13 bases. Germline CDR1 MNHNY, CDR2 SVGAGI (reference sequence). CDR3 length equals 15 residues. The CDR3 DNA follows: TGTGCCAGCAGTTACTCCGAGGTGGTCGGGGATACGCAGTATTTT. Translating it yields CASSYSEVVGDTQYF.